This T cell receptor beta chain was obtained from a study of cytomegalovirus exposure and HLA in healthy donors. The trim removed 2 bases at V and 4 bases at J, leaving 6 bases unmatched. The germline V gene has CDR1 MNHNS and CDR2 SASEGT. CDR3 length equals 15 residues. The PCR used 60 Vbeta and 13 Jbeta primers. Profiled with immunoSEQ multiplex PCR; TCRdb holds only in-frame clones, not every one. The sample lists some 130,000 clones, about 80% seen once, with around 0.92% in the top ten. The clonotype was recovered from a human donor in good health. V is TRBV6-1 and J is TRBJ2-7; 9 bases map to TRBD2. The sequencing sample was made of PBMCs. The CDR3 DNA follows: TGTGCCAGCAGTGAAATCGGGACTAGCCGGTACGAGCAGTACTTC. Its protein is CASSEIGTSRYEQYF.